This TCR beta chain was sequenced for a study of low-dose radiotherapy and immunotherapy resistance in tumors. The time point denotes: before trial treatment. The patients who were eligible all carried advanced solid tumors that lacked tumor-infiltrating lymphocytes, meaning the tumors were TIL-negative. Primers used for first-strand cDNA, a TRAV- and TRBV-specific set, covered both alpha and beta chains. The authors ran around 20 PCR cycles to amplify TCRs with a constant-region primer and V-primer adapter. TCRdb analysed the reads with MiXCR anew, one entry per CDR3 protein. The table has tens of thousands of distinct CDR3 sequences, 18% seen once; the top ten hold 2.8%. V dropped 3 bases and J dropped 2; count of bases not matched to a gene: 8. This CDR3 spans 16 amino acids. Looked up from germline, CDR1 is LNHDA and CDR2 is SQIVND (reference sequence).

This receptor was obtained from a male donor with prostate cancer. The V gene is TRBV19, the J gene TRBJ2-3; the match to TRBD2 covers 7 bases. The starting material was PBMCs, obtained before treatment. CDR3 sequence reads: CASSIGGTRITDTQYF. CDR3 nucleotides: TGTGCCAGTAGTATCGGGGGGACCCGGATCACAGATACGCAGTATTTT.